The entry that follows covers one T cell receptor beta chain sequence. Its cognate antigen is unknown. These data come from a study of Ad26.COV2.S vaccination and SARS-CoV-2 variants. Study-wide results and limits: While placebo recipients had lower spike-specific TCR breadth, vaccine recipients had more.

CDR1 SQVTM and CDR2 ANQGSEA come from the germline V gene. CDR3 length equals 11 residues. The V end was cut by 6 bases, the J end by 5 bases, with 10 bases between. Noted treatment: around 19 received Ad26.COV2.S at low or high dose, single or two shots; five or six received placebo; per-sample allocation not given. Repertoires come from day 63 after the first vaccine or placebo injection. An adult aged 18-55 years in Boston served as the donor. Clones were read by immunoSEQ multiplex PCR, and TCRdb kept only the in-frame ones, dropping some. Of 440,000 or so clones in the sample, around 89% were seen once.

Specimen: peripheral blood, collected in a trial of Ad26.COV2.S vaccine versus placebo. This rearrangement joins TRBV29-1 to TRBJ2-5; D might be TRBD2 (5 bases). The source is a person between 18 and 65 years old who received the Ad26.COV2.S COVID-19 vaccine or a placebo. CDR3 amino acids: CSVRPGETQYF. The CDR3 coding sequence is TGCAGCGTCCGACCGGGGGAGACCCAGTACTTC.